Listed here are 28 T cell receptor beta chains from one sample, sequenced in a study of molecular identifiers for immune sequencing clone quantification. TCRdb passed the PCR reads through MiXCR, listing each CDR3 protein once. The sample lists roughly 100,000 distinct CDR3 sequences, 30% to 35% occurring once. Sequences were obtained from naive CD8+ T cells from blood, with Jurkat cell RNA spiked in. As for subset: FACS-sorted CD8+CD4-CCR7+CD45RA+ naive T cells. Source of these receptors: a human donor in good health. Some libraries in this study had Jurkat cell RNA spiked in.

Only a few counts were recorded for this clonotype. The chain couples TRBV6-2 or TRBV6-3 to TRBJ1-5; tentative D call: TRBD1 (6 bases). The CDR3 contains 15 residues. V was clipped by 2 bases and J by 2 bases, with 10 bases between them. Germline V gene lookup returns CDR1 MNHEY and CDR2 SVGEGT. The DNA of the CDR3 is TGTGCCAGCAGTTACATCCCAGGGGGCAATCAGCCCCAGCATTTT. Residues: CASSYIPGGNQPQHF.

This clonotype was seen a handful of times. The genes are TRBV5-1 and TRBJ2-7; TRBD1 agrees at 7 bases. J gave up 2 bases and V 0 bases, and 5 bases lay outside the gene matches. In germline, CDR1 is SGHRS, CDR2 YFSETQ. The CDR3 runs to 15 residues. The CDR3 region has the DNA TGCGCCAGCAGCTTGGAGGACAGGATCCCCTACGAGCAGTACTTC. Translation gives CASSLEDRIPYEQYF.

This clonotype appeared a single time. One junction end disagrees with the germline gene, perhaps due to a read error. The V call is TRBV13, the J call TRBJ2-3, with D possibly TRBD2 on 5 matching bases. The CDR3 extends over 15 amino acids. Germline CDR1 is PRHDT and CDR2 is FYEKMQ (reference sequence). This CDR3 is CDSSPRTASTDTQCF. In DNA form, the CDR3 reads TGTGACAGCAGCCCGCGGACCGCTAGCACAGATACGCAGTGTTTT.

This chain uses TRBV7-6 with TRBJ2-7; 8 bases agree with TRBD1. CDR3 length: 13 residues. Germline V lookup: CDR1 SGHVS, CDR2 FNYEAQ. Losses at the gene ends were 5 bases for V and 6 bases for J; bases not matched to a gene: 6. This chain's CDR3 is CASSTQGAFEQYF. CDR3 DNA sequence: TGTGCCAGCAGCACGCAGGGGGCGTTCGAGCAGTACTTC.

This clonotype was detected a few times. The J gene is TRBJ2-7, the V gene TRBV28; D is unclear. CDR3 size: 15 residues. Germline assignment: CDR1 MDHEN and CDR2 SYDVKM. V was trimmed by 5 bases and J by 3 bases, leaving 17 bases between them. Written as DNA, the CDR3 is TGTGCCAGCAGTCCGTGGGGTGAGGTGGTCTACGAGCAGTACTTC. Translating gives CASSPWGEVVYEQYF.

The gene calls are TRBV4-3 and TRBJ2-5; 9 bases match TRBD2. Trimming took 0 bases from V and 7 from J; bases not matched to a gene: 9. The CDR3 loop spans 16 amino acids. Germline loops: CDR1 LGHNA, CDR2 YSLEER. CDR3 nucleotide sequence: TGCGCCAGCAGCCAAGATTCGCTAGCGGGAAGAGCGACCCAGTACTTC. Protein sequence: CASSQDSLAGRATQYF.

As concerns this clonotype: It may be a read error: a sequence one base away is much more abundant. The chain links TRBV11-2 to TRBJ2-7; 7 bases map to TRBD1. Germline V gene sequence: CDR1 SGHAT, CDR2 FQNNGV. CDR3 size: 15 residues. CDR3 amino acids: CASSPTGIRSYEQSF. As DNA, the CDR3 is TGTGCCAGCAGCCCGACAGGGATAAGATCCTACGAGCAGTCCTTC.

This clonotype occurred a few times. The chain carries TRBV28 and TRBJ2-3, with 10 bases fitting TRBD1. Germline values: CDR1 MDHEN, CDR2 SYDVKM. The V segment lost 4 bases and the J segment 3 bases; nucleotides outside the gene matches: 13. This CDR3 is 18 amino acids long. The CDR3 region has the DNA TGTGCCAGCAGTTCCCTCCCGGGGACAGGGGCATTGACAGATACGCAGTATTTT. Translation gives CASSSLPGTGALTDTQYF. Complete variable domain (other parts from reference TRBV28 and TRBJ2-3): DVKVTQSSRYLVKRTGEKVFLECVQDMDHENMFWYRQDPGLGLRLIYFSYDVKMKEKGDIPEGYSVSREKKERFSLILESASTNQTSMYLCASSSLPGTGALTDTQYFGPGTRLTVL.

The V and J genes are TRBV27 and TRBJ2-7; D is undetermined. The germline gives CDR1 MNHEY, CDR2 SMNVEV (reference sequence). The CDR3 totals 15 residues. Trimming pared 2 bases from V and 1 base from J, leaving 12 bases between. The CDR3 region has the DNA TGTGCCAGCAGTTTAGCGGAAGGCACTTCCTACGAGCAGTACTTC. It is translated as CASSLAEGTSYEQYF.

The chain couples TRBV20-1 to TRBJ2-5; 13 bases are shared with TRBD2. The junction had 4 bases not matched to a gene; V was cut back by 2 bases and J by 1 base. This CDR3 has 16 residues. Germline CDR1 is DFQATT and CDR2 is SNEGSKA (reference sequence). The CDR3 DNA follows: TGCAGTGCTAGACCGGGACTAGCGGGACCCCAAGAGACCCAGTACTTC. Translating it yields CSARPGLAGPQETQYF.

This clonotype was picked up a small number of times. The V gene is TRBV19, the J gene TRBJ2-7; the match to TRBD1 covers 8 bases. This CDR3 region has 14 residues. Germline CDR1 LNHDA, CDR2 SQIVND (reference sequence). V lost 5 bases to trimming and J lost 5 bases; unmatched junction nucleotides: 8. CDR3 in amino acids: CASSYQGAQNEQYF. CDR3 coding DNA: TGTGCCAGTAGTTACCAGGGGGCCCAGAACGAGCAGTACTTC.

This clonotype has ten or more counts. CDR3 loop: CASSVGPNGYEQYF. For the CDR3, the DNA is TGTGCCAGCAGCGTGGGCCCGAATGGGTACGAGCAGTACTTC. This chain uses TRBV9 with TRBJ2-7; D is unresolved. From germline, CDR1 is SGDLS and CDR2 YYNGEE. Trimming shortened V by 2 bases and J by 4 bases, and 13 bases separated the two germline ends. The CDR3 consists of 14 residues.

This clonotype was seen a handful of times. This chain uses TRBV5-4 with TRBJ2-7, with 9 nucleotides matching TRBD2. Germline CDR1 and CDR2: SGHNT and YYREEE (reference sequence). V trimming: 2 bases; J trimming: 4 bases; junction bases outside the gene matches: 4. The CDR3 loop spans 14 amino acids. CDR3 loop: CASSFASGTYEQYF. The CDR3 DNA reads as TGTGCCAGCAGCTTTGCTAGCGGGACGTACGAGCAGTACTTC.

This clonotype was seen only a few times. The chain carries TRBV6-2 or TRBV6-3 and TRBJ1-2; 7 nucleotides agree with TRBD1. The CDR3 is made up of 16 amino acids. With 7 bases clipped from V and 2 bases from J, the junction kept 13 bases outside the gene matches. CDR1 is MNHEY, CDR2 SVGEGT, per germline. The CDR3 sequence is CASNDREKAKNYGYTF. The CDR3 region has the DNA TGTGCCAGCAACGACAGGGAGAAGGCAAAGAACTATGGCTACACCTTC.

The CDR3: CSATSRDNYEQYF. CDR3 bases: TGCAGTGCAACTTCCCGGGACAACTACGAGCAGTACTTC. V is TRBV20-1 and J is TRBJ2-7; D possibly corresponds to TRBD1 (6 bases). Germline CDR1 and CDR2: DFQATT and SNEGSKA (reference sequence). Trimming removed 6 bases at V and 3 bases at J, with 15 bases between. The CDR3 is 13 amino acids.

Note on this clonotype: The CDR3 does not close with the conserved phenylalanine or tryptophan, likely indicating a read error. V usage is TRBV5-1 and J usage is TRBJ2-3; unclear D gene. The germline CDR1 and CDR2 sequences are SGHRS and YFSETQ. This CDR3 contains 13 residues. V gave up 4 bases and J gave up 1 base, with 7 bases separating them. DNA of the CDR3: TGCGCCAGCAGCCCCTGGGGCACAGATACGCAGTATCTT. Encoded protein: CASSPWGTDTQYL.

This clonotype was observed a single time. Here the CDR3 DNA reads TGTGCCAGCAGCAAGAGGACTAGCGGGGTACTAGCCAAAAACATTCAGTACTTC. Protein product: CASSKRTSGVLAKNIQYF. The chain couples TRBV11-2 to TRBJ2-4; the match to TRBD2 covers 12 bases. Losses at the gene ends were 5 bases for V and 0 bases for J; bases not matched to a gene: 8. Germline V gene sequence: CDR1 SGHAT, CDR2 FQNNGV. This CDR3 is 18 amino acids long.

In regard to this clonotype: This clone may be a read error of a much larger clone one base away. The chain recombines TRBV13 with TRBJ1-6, with D perhaps matching TRBD1 (6 bases). The CDR3 is made up of 13 amino acids. The ends were cut back, 8 bases at V and 14 bases at J, with 19 bases in the middle. Per germline, CDR1 PRHDT and CDR2 FYEKMQ (reference sequence). As DNA, the CDR3 is TGTGCCAGCTCTACCGGGACACCCTACACCCTCCACTTT. It encodes CASSTGTPYTLHF.

The V gene is TRBV20-1, the J gene TRBJ2-7; tentatively, D is TRBD2 (6 bases). The CDR3 has 15 residues. Trimming removed 1 base at V and 0 bases at J, with 13 bases between. The germline V gene has CDR1 DFQATT and CDR2 SNEGSKA (reference sequence). The CDR3 DNA sequence: TGCAGTGCTAGAGGGTCGGAGGGCCGCTCCTACGAGCAGTACTTC. Translation gives CSARGSEGRSYEQYF.

The chain is built from TRBV20-1 and TRBJ2-1; TRBD2 matches at 9 bases. Germline CDR1 DFQATT, CDR2 SNEGSKA (reference sequence). CDR3 length equals 15 residues. With 5 bases clipped from V and 3 bases from J, the junction kept 8 bases outside the gene matches. CDR3 sequence reads: CSASALAGDYNEQFF. The CDR3 coding sequence is TGCAGTGCTTCCGCTTTAGCGGGAGACTACAATGAGCAGTTCTTC.

Only a few counts were recorded for this clonotype. The CDR3 here is CASSLEGTSTDTQYF. CDR3 in DNA: TGTGCCAGCAGCTTAGAAGGGACCAGCACAGATACGCAGTATTTT. The chain carries TRBV13 and TRBJ2-3; either TRBD1 or TRBD2 may supply D (5 bases each). Germline-derived CDR1 and CDR2 are PRHDT and FYEKMQ (reference sequence). The germline V and J ends were trimmed by 1 base and 0 bases, with 8 bases remaining between them. The CDR3 loop spans 15 amino acids.

In this sample, this clonotype turned up a few times. V and J are TRBV19 and TRBJ1-5; tentatively, D is TRBD1 (5 bases). Deletions cut 5 bases from V and 4 bases from J, with 12 bases between. This CDR3 spans 14 amino acids. Per germline, CDR1 LNHDA and CDR2 SQIVND (reference sequence). The CDR3 protein is CASSWGSGNQPQHF. The CDR3, as DNA: TGTGCCAGTAGTTGGGGGTCTGGGAATCAGCCCCAGCATTTT.

The chain carries TRBV4-1 and TRBJ2-3, with TRBD1 matching 9 bases. This CDR3 comprises 16 residues. The V and J ends lost 0 bases and 4 bases, in that order; junction bases with no gene match: 5. The germline gives CDR1 MGHRA, CDR2 YSYEKL. Here the CDR3 DNA reads TGCGCCAGCAGCCAAGAAAACAGGGGGCCCGCAGATACGCAGTATTTT. Amino acids: CASSQENRGPADTQYF.

V and J are TRBV4-3 and TRBJ1-2, with D perhaps TRBD1 (5 bases). The V end was cut by 4 bases, the J end by 2 bases, with 17 bases between. CDR1 and CDR2 from the germline V gene are LGHNA and YSLEER. There are 16 residues in the CDR3. CDR3 DNA sequence: TGCGCCAGCAGCCTAGAAACAGGAAGGTTAAACTATGGCTACACCTTC. It encodes CASSLETGRLNYGYTF.

This clonotype was seen ten or more times. This chain uses TRBV28 with TRBJ1-1; D is unresolved. The germline V gene has CDR1 MDHEN and CDR2 SYDVKM. The CDR3 extends over 11 amino acids. V lost 8 bases, J lost 0 bases, and 4 bases lay in between. The DNA for the CDR3 is TGTGCCAGCGGGCTGAACACTGAAGCTTTCTTT. It is translated as CASGLNTEAFF.

This chain links TRBV2 with TRBJ2-7, with D possibly matching TRBD2 (6 bases). This CDR3 has 12 amino acids. Deletions cut 8 bases from V and 3 bases from J, with 11 bases between. The V gene's germline CDR1 is SNHLY and CDR2 FYNNEI. The CDR3 DNA reads TGTGCCAGCCTCAGGAGGGACTACGAGCAGTACTTC. It translates to CASLRRDYEQYF.

This clonotype appeared a single time. The J gene is TRBJ2-3, the V gene TRBV4-3, with D unclear. The ends were cut back, 0 bases at V and 0 bases at J, with 7 bases in the middle. Germline V gene data show CDR1 as LGHNA and CDR2 as YSLEER. The CDR3 length is 15 residues. The CDR3 DNA sequence: TGCGCCAGCAGCCAAGATCTCCTGAGCACAGATACGCAGTATTTT. Translated: CASSQDLLSTDTQYF.

This chain joins TRBV12-3 or TRBV12-4 and TRBJ1-1; perhaps TRBD1 as D (6 bases). Trimming took off 0 bases at V and 1 base at J, with 9 bases between the two ends. The CDR3 loop spans 15 amino acids. CDR3 DNA: TGTGCCAGCAGTTTAGCCGGGGGCGCGAACACTGAAGCTTTCTTT. This codes for CASSLAGGANTEAFF.